Here is one TCR beta chain with its context. The sample belongs to a study of patients and donors after allogeneic stem cell transplantation. The CDR3 consists of 15 residues. V shed 0 bases and J shed 6 bases, with 12 bases lying between them. Germline V lookup: CDR1 MGHRA, CDR2 YSYEKL. Using its own MiXCR run on the RT-PCR reads, TCRdb lists one record per CDR3 protein. The table records 17,000 or so distinct CDR3 sequences, roughly 27% of them present only once. Sequencing input: blood, either unsorted or a sorted T cell fraction (not recorded which). The chain has TRBV4-1 and TRBJ2-1; D perhaps matches TRBD2 (5 bases). The receptor was isolated from a human donor who was either an allogeneic HSCT recipient or a stem cell or donor lymphocyte infusion donor (not recorded which). It is not recorded whose cells these are; they may come from a transplant donor. The CDR3 DNA reads as TGCGCCAGCAGCCAAGAGGGGAGCCCTGGCAATGAGCAGTTCTTC. Protein: CASSQEGSPGNEQFF.